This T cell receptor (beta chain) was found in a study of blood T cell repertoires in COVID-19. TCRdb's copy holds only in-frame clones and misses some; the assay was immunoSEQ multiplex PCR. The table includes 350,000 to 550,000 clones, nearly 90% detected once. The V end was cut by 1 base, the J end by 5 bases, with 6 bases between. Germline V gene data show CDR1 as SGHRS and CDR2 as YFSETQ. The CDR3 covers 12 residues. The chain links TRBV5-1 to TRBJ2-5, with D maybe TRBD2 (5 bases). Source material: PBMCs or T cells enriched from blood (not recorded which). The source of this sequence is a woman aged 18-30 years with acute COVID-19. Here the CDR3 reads CASSLRRETQYF. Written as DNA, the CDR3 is TGCGCCAGCAGCTTGAGGAGGGAGACCCAGTACTTC.